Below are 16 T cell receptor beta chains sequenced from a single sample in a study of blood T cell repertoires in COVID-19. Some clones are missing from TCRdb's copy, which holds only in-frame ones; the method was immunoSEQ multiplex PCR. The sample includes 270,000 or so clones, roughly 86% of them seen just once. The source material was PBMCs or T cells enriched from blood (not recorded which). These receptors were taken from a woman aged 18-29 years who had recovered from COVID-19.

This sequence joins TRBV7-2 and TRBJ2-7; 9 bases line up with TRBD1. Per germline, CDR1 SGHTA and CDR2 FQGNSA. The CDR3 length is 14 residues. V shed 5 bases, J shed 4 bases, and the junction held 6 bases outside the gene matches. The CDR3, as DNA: TGTGCCAGCAGCAAACCGGGACAGGGTTACGAGCAGTACTTC. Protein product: CASSKPGQGYEQYF.

The CDR3 DNA follows: TGTGCCAGCAGCTTTAACAGGGGGGAGCTGTTTTTT. The encoded protein is CASSFNRGELFF. The chain combines TRBV11-3 with TRBJ2-2; TRBD1 might be the D (5 bases). The CDR3 consists of 12 residues. Per germline, CDR1 SGHNT and CDR2 YENEEA. Trimming took 3 bases from V and 8 from J, leaving 7 bases between them.

CDR3 amino acids: CSVAVSQHEKLFF. CDR3 nucleotides: TGCAGCGTTGCGGTTTCCCAACATGAAAAACTGTTTTTT. The chain employs TRBV29-1 and TRBJ1-4; no definite D call. The CDR3 length is 13 residues. Germline V CDR1 and CDR2: SQVTM, ANQGSEA. Trimming removed 4 bases from V and 6 bases from J, with 12 bases in between.

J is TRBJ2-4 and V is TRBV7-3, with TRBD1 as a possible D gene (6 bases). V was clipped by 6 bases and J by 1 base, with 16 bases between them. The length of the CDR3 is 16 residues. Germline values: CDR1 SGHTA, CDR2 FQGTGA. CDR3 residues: CASSPGQGFAKNIQYF. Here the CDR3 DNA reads TGTGCCAGCAGTCCCGGGCAGGGGTTTGCCAAAAACATTCAGTACTTC.

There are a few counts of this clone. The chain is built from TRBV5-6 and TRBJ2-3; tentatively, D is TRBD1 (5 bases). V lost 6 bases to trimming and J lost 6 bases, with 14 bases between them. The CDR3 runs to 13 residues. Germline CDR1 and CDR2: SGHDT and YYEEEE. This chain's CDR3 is CASNLPGMDTQYF. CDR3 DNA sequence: TGTGCCAGCAACCTCCCAGGGATGGATACGCAGTATTTT.

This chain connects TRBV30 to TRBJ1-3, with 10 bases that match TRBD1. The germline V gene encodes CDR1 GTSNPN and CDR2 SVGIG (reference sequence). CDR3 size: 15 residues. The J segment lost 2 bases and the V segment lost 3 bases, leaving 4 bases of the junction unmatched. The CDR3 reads CAWSPGQGTGNTIYF. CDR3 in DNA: TGTGCCTGGAGCCCGGGACAGGGGACTGGAAACACCATATATTTT.

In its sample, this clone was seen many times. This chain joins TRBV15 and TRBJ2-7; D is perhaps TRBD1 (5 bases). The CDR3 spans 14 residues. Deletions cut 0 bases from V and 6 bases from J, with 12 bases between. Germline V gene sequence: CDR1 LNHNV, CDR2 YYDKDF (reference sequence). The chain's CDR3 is CATSRESPGFEQYF. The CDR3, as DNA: TGTGCCACCAGCAGAGAAAGTCCAGGGTTCGAGCAGTACTTC. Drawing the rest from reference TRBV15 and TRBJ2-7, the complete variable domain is DAMVIQNPRYQVTQFGKPVTLSCSQTLNHNVMYWYQQKSSQAPKLLFHYYDKDFNNEADTPDNFQSRRPNTSFCFLDIRSPGLGDTAMYLCATSRESPGFEQYFGPGTRLTVT.

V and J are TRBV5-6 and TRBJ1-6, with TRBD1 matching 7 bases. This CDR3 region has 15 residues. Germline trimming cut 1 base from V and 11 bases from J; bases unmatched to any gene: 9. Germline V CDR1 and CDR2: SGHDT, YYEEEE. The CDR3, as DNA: TGTGCCAGCAGCTTGTTTGACAGGGCAACTGCACCCCTCCACTTT. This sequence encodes CASSLFDRATAPLHF.

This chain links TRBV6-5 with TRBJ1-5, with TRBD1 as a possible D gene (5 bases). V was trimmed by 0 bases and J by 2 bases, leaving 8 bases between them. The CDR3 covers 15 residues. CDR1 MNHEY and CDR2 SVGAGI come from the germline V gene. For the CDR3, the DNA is TGTGCCAGCAGTTACTCGGGGGGGGGCAATCAGCCCCAGCATTTT. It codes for CASSYSGGGNQPQHF.

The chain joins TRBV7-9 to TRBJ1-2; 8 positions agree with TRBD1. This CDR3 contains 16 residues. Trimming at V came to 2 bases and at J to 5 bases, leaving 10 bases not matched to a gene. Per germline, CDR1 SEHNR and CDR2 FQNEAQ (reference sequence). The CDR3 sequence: CASSLRADRALYGYTF. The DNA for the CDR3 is TGTGCCAGCAGCTTAAGGGCGGACAGGGCATTATATGGCTACACCTTC.

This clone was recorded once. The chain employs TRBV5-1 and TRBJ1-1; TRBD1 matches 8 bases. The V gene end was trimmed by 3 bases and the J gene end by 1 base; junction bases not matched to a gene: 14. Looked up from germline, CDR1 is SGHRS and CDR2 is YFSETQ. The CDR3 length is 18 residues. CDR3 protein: CASSYSPDRVLRNTEAFF. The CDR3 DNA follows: TGCGCCAGCAGCTATTCTCCGGACAGGGTGCTAAGGAACACTGAAGCTTTCTTT.

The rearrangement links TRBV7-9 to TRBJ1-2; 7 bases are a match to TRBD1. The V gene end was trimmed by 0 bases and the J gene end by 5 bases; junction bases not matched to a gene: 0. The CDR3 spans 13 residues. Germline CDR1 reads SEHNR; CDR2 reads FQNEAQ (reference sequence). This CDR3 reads CASSLATGYGYTF. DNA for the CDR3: TGTGCCAGCAGCTTAGCGACAGGGTATGGCTACACCTTC.

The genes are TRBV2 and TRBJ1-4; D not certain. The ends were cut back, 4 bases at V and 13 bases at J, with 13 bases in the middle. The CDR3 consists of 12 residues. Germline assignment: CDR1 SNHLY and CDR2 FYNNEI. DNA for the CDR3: TGTGCCAGCAGTGGGGCACACGTGGGACTGTTTTTT. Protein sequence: CASSGAHVGLFF.

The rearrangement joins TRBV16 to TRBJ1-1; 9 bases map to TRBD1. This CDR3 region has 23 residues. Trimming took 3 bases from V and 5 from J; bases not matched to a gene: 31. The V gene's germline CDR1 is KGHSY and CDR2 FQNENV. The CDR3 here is CASSQDEVGGVRWTGTGMTEAFF. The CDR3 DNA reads TGTGCCAGCAGCCAGGATGAGGTGGGAGGTGTGAGGTGGACCGGGACAGGGATGACTGAAGCTTTCTTT.

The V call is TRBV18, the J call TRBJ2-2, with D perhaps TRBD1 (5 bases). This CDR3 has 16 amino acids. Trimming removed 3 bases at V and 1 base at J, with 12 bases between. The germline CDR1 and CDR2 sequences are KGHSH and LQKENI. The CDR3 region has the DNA TGTGCCAGCTCACCGCTTGCCCAGGGGAACACCGGGGAGCTGTTTTTT. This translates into CASSPLAQGNTGELFF.

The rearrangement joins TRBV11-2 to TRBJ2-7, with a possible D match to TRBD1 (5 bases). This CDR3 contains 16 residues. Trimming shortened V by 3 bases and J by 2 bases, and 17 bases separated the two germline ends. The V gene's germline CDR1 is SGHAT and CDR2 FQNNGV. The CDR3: CASSFQGSGLTYEQYF. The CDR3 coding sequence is TGTGCCAGCAGCTTTCAAGGATCAGGGCTCACCTACGAGCAGTACTTC.